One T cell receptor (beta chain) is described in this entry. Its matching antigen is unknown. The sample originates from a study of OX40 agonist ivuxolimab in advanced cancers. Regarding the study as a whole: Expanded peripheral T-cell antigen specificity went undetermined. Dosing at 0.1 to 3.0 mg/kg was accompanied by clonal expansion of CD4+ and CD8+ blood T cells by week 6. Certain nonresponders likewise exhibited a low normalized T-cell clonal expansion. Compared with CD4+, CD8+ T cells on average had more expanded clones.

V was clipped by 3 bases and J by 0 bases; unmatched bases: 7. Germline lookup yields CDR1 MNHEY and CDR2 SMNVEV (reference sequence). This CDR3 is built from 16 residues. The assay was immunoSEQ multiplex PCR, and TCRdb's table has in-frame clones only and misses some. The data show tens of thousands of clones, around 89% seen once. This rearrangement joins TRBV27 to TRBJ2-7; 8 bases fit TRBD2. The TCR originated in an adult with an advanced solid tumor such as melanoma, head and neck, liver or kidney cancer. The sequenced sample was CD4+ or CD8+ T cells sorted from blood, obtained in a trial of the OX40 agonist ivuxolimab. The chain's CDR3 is CASSLARGGSSYEQYF. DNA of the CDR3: TGTGCCAGCAGTTTGGCACGGGGGGGTTCCTCCTACGAGCAGTACTTC.